This T cell receptor beta chain was documented in a study of cytomegalovirus exposure and HLA in healthy donors. Overall study findings and caveats: Prior analysis indicated that the majority of TCR beta V segments exhibited productivity approximately 87% or approximately 30% of the time. As a later analysis showed, a missense DCLRE1C variant was linked to trimming of TCR beta V- and J-genes. The listing of 150 or so TCR beta chains classed them as cytomegalovirus-associated.

The primer mix had 60 Vbeta and 13 Jbeta primers. TCRdb's table, derived via immunoSEQ multiplex PCR, lists solely in-frame clones and lacks some. The table has roughly 160,000 clones, more than 65% seen once. Turning to this clone: Its antigen is undetermined.

The sample was PBMCs. The sequence was obtained from a woman aged 30 to 39 in good health and CMV-seronegative.

Written as DNA, the CDR3 is TGTGCCAGCAGCTTAGGTGGACTAGCCCAAGAGACCCAGTACTTC. Amino acids: CASSLGGLAQETQYF. The chain is built from TRBV11-2 and TRBJ2-5; 8 bases match TRBD2. Germline V gene lookup returns CDR1 SGHAT and CDR2 FQNNGV. The CDR3 has 15 amino acids. The junction had 2 bases not matched to a gene; V was cut back by 1 base and J by 1 base.